The source of this T cell receptor (beta chain) is a study of blood T cell repertoires in COVID-19 (dated by TCRdb to the early 2020s). Background for the entire study: Collaborator samples came from the United States, Italy and Spain and covered acute and convalescent phases of COVID-19. The dataset comprised deeply sampled blood TCRbeta repertoires from subjects exposed to, actively infected with, or recovered from COVID-19. Where HLA class I and class II types were available, the types were taken from metadata supplied by the sample provider, not from assay-based typing. Samples came from the ongoing ImmuneRACE study (first 160 participants) plus 1,254 subjects from 6 global collaborators. Sample metadata almost always included a de-identified subject ID, COVID-19 status, age in years and sex. The prospective study material was composed of cDNA or gDNA derived from T cells, B-cell-depleted T cells, or PBMCs. The repertoires were made available in a free public database intended to serve as a resource for research on the immune response to SARS-CoV-2.

The CDR3 runs 14 amino acids, cysteine and phenylalanine included. Just CDR3 DNA is preserved here, 42 bases in frame from base 1. From a lookup of the germline V gene (reference sequence), CDR1 and CDR2 are PRHDT and FYEKMQ. V is shortened by 1 base, J by 8 bases, and the region joining them spans 14 bases. About this clone itself: Its antigen target is currently unknown. Within one base of it there is no much larger clone, and no base qualities were kept.

Study-wide findings and limitations: The quantity of clinical and demographic metadata differed by source and by participant and was supplied without curation.

Participants in the prospective study were enrolled through a virtual design, were aged roughly 18 to 100 years, and lived in under 25 United States geographic areas. To assign participants to cohorts, the prospective study relied on clinical history that participants themselves reported in a screening survey and a study questionnaire. ImmuneRACE Cohort 3 recovered participants were defined by two consecutive negative NP/OP PCR tests, healthcare professional clearance, or symptom resolution. Each participant in the prospective study had whole blood, serum and a nasopharyngeal or oropharyngeal swab collected by mobile phlebotomists. Prospective study participants could optionally give additional blood draws and questionnaires over an approximately 2-month period. Prospective study blood samples were shipped either frozen or at room temperature before DNA extraction. TCRbeta CDR3 regions were amplified from genomic DNA by means of the immunoSEQ Assay, a bias-controlled multiplex PCR. As for how the authors treated the data: Within the assay, amplification of reference gene primers was used to estimate how many nucleated cells each sample contained. To quantify the absolute abundance of each unique TCRbeta CDR3 rearrangement, sequence reads were collapsed and filtered. For each sample, productive Simpson clonality was calculated as the square root of Simpson's diversity index across productive rearrangements. TCRdb retrieved this table from immuneACCESS and kept in-frame rearrangements only. Not all clones are present; in checked studies, unresolved V genes account for under half, and no reason is known for the remainder. V and J calls and clone size are given by that table; D and trimming were obtained from the DNA. The sample records 200,000 to 250,000 clones, 84% of which are singletons. Jointly, the top ten make up 1.5% to 2% of the sample.

The sequence links TRBV13 to TRBJ1-2, with no D gene named confidently. Source material: PBMCs or T cells enriched from blood (not recorded which). This sequence was found in a man aged 55 to 70 who had recovered from COVID-19. DNA sequence: TGTGCCAGCAGCTTAGTCGCCAGTCCAATCGGCTACACCTTC. Its coded protein is CASSLVASPIGYTF.